Below are 18 T cell receptor beta chains sequenced from a single sample in a study of OX40 agonist ivuxolimab in advanced cancers. Libraries were prepared by immunoSEQ multiplex PCR; TCRdb keeps only in-frame clonotypes and omits some of them. Of 25,000 to 35,000 clones in the sample, 80% to 85% were seen once. This specimen consisted of CD4+ or CD8+ T cells sorted from blood, obtained in a trial of the OX40 agonist ivuxolimab. These TCRs come from an adult with an advanced solid tumor such as melanoma, head and neck, liver or kidney cancer.

This clone has only one observation. The V gene is TRBV6-1, the J gene TRBJ2-4; no reliable D call. Trimming stripped 2 bases from V and 6 bases from J, with 17 bases between. The CDR3 has 16 residues. CDR1 and CDR2 from the germline V gene are MNHNS and SASEGT. The CDR3 is CASSERIGGSGNIQYF. CDR3 in DNA: TGTGCCAGCAGTGAAAGGATTGGCGGAAGTGGAAACATTCAGTACTTC.

The chain employs TRBV6-1 and TRBJ2-7, with TRBD2 identical over 10 bases. In germline, CDR1 is MNHNS, CDR2 SASEGT. The CDR3 runs 15 residues. Unmatched junction bases numbered 2, after V lost 2 bases and J lost 1 base. The CDR3 spells CASSETSGASYEQYF. In nucleotides, the CDR3 is TGTGCCAGCAGTGAAACTAGCGGGGCGTCCTACGAGCAGTACTTC.

This clone was seen once. The rearrangement links TRBV5-1 to TRBJ2-1; D ambiguous. Deletions cut 7 bases from V and 1 base from J, with 18 bases between. This CDR3 has 16 residues. The germline CDR1 and CDR2 sequences are SGHRS and YFSETQ. DNA for the CDR3: TGCGCCAGCCCCCAACGACCGCCCTCGTCCTACAATGAGCAGTTCTTC. Its translation: CASPQRPPSSYNEQFF.

Within the sample, this clone is medium-sized. The chain links TRBV2 to TRBJ2-2, with D tentatively TRBD2 (6 bases). Germline assignment: CDR1 SNHLY and CDR2 FYNNEI. The CDR3 is 14 residues long. Trimming removed 4 bases at V and 5 bases at J, with 11 bases between. The CDR3 DNA follows: TGTGCCAGCAGTGGGAGGGTGGGGACCGGGGAGCTGTTTTTT. Translating gives CASSGRVGTGELFF.

This chain links TRBV9 with TRBJ2-5; TRBD2 aligns across 7 bases. TRBJ2-7 explains the end of the DNA better; the J call may be wrong. The CDR3 length is 15 residues. CDR1 is SGDLS and CDR2 is YYNGEE in the germline V gene. CDR3 region: CASSVGLGTTYEQYF. CDR3 bases: TGTGCCAGCAGCGTAGGTCTCGGGACTACCTACGAGCAGTACTTC.

This sequence joins TRBV19 and TRBJ1-5, with 10 bases matching TRBD1. From germline, CDR1 is LNHDA and CDR2 SQIVND (reference sequence). Unmatched junction bases numbered 5, after V lost 6 bases and J lost 0 bases. The CDR3 length is 16 residues. The CDR3 region has the DNA TGTGCCAGTAGAACCGGGACAGGGGTTAGCAATCAGCCCCAGCATTTT. Translated, it gives CASRTGTGVSNQPQHF.

Within the sample, this clone is medium-sized. The rearrangement uses TRBV27 and TRBJ1-3; tentatively, D is TRBD1 (6 bases). This CDR3 is built from 14 residues. Germline V lookup: CDR1 MNHEY, CDR2 SMNVEV (reference sequence). Between the trimmed V and J ends, which lost 2 bases and 8 bases, there was a span of 13 bases. Here the CDR3 DNA reads TGTGCCAGCAGTTTAAAATCACAGGGCTACACCATATATTTT. It encodes CASSLKSQGYTIYF.

The rearrangement links TRBV5-1 to TRBJ1-2; the match to TRBD1 covers 7 bases. This CDR3 spans 14 amino acids. V shed 0 bases and J 8 bases; nucleotides not matched to a gene: 7. Per the germline V gene, CDR1 is SGHRS and CDR2 is YFSETQ. The CDR3 reads CASSLGGGLEGYTF. The CDR3 DNA follows: TGCGCCAGCAGCTTGGGAGGGGGCCTAGAGGGCTACACCTTC.

J is TRBJ1-5 and V is TRBV28; D gene ambiguous. Germline values: CDR1 MDHEN, CDR2 SYDVKM. Between the trimmed V and J ends, which lost 10 bases and 1 base, there was a span of 17 bases. The CDR3 is 15 amino acids. The DNA of the CDR3 is TGTGCCACCGAATCGTTCAGACACAGCAATCAGCCCCAGCATTTT. It translates to CATESFRHSNQPQHF.

This chain connects TRBV11-2 to TRBJ2-7, with 9 bases fitting TRBD1. Unmatched junction bases numbered 13, after V lost 5 bases and J lost 5 bases. The CDR3 covers 16 residues. Germline V gene data show CDR1 as SGHAT and CDR2 as FQNNGV. CDR3 sequence: CASSPRRDRVGHEQYF. As DNA, the CDR3 is TGTGCCAGCAGCCCCCGACGGGACAGGGTGGGCCACGAGCAGTACTTC.

This clone appeared a few times. The chain employs TRBV10-2 and TRBJ2-5; TRBD2 aligns across 11 bases. The CDR3 sequence is 14 residues long. Germline V gene lookup returns CDR1 WSHSY and CDR2 SAAADI. V shed 6 bases and J 3 bases; nucleotides not matched to a gene: 3. The CDR3 nucleotides read TGCGCCAGCAGAGAGACTAGCGGGGAAGAGACCCAGTACTTC. Translation gives CASRETSGEETQYF.

V and J are TRBV5-1 and TRBJ2-3, with TRBD2 as a possible D gene (5 bases). CDR3 size: 15 residues. Germline CDR1 reads SGHRS; CDR2 reads YFSETQ. The V and J ends lost 7 bases and 0 bases respectively, with 15 bases between them. As DNA, the CDR3 is TGCGCCAGCTCCCGGACGGCGGGTAGCACAGATACGCAGTATTTT. Translating it yields CASSRTAGSTDTQYF. The whole variable domain, remainder taken from reference TRBV5-1 and TRBJ2-3, is KAGVTQTPRYLIKTRGQQVTLSCSPISGHRSVSWYQQTPGQGLQFLFEYFSETQRNKGNFPGRFSGRQFSNSRSEMNVSTLELGDSALYLCASSRTAGSTDTQYFGPGTRLTVL.

The chain carries TRBV5-4 and TRBJ1-1; TRBD1 matches at 8 bases. CDR3 size: 15 residues. V shed 3 bases and J 0 bases; nucleotides not matched to a gene: 4. CDR1 and CDR2 (germline): SGHNT, YYREEE (reference sequence). The chain's CDR3 is CASSSRQGLNTEAFF. CDR3 nucleotide sequence: TGTGCCAGCAGCTCCCGACAGGGGTTGAACACTGAAGCTTTCTTT. Filled out from reference TRBV5-4 and TRBJ1-1, the complete variable domain reads ETGVTQSPTHLIKTRGQQVTLRCSSQSGHNTVSWYQQALGQGPQFIFQYYREEENGRGNFPPRFSGLQFPNYSSELNVNALELDDSALYLCASSSRQGLNTEAFFGQGTRLTVV.

The gene calls are TRBV6-1 and TRBJ2-5; 7 bases align to TRBD1. The CDR3 runs 14 residues. Germline assignment: CDR1 MNHNS and CDR2 SASEGT. The V segment lost 2 bases and the J segment 5 bases; nucleotides outside the gene matches: 5. The CDR3 here is CASSELGGAETQYF. Written as DNA, the CDR3 is TGTGCCAGCAGTGAATTAGGGGGCGCCGAGACCCAGTACTTC.

The chain carries TRBV21-1 and TRBJ1-3; whether TRBD1, the table's D call, matches the DNA was not checked. TRBV21-1 is described as a pseudogene. This CDR3 is 17 amino acids long. CDR3 sequence (DNA): TGTGCCAGCAGCAAAGATGGGACAGGGGCGCGAGGAAACACCATATATTTT. This encodes CASSKDGTGARGNTIYF.

This clone was seen a handful of times. V and J are TRBV9 and TRBJ2-4, with D maybe TRBD1 (5 bases). V lost 0 bases to trimming and J lost 6 bases, with 10 bases between them. This CDR3 is 14 amino acids long. CDR1 and CDR2 from the germline V gene are SGDLS and YYNGEE. CDR3 sequence reads: CASSVGQSTNIQYF. DNA of the CDR3: TGTGCCAGCAGCGTAGGACAGAGCACAAACATTCAGTACTTC.

This clone was observed once. The CDR3 DNA reads TGTGCCAGTAGTAGAAGGACAGACAACCCCTACGAGCAGTACTTC. Translation gives CASSRRTDNPYEQYF. This chain connects TRBV19 to TRBJ2-7; possible D gene TRBD1, 6 bases. The CDR3 has 15 residues. Germline V CDR1 and CDR2: LNHDA, SQIVND (reference sequence). V was clipped by 4 bases and J by 2 bases, with 15 bases between them.

V usage is TRBV7-9 and J usage is TRBJ1-4, with D perhaps TRBD1 (5 bases). Germline V CDR1 and CDR2: SEHNR, FQNEAQ (reference sequence). With 4 bases removed from V and 5 bases from J, the gap between germline ends came to 14 bases. The CDR3 is made up of 15 amino acids. CDR3 sequence: CASSSQGAPNEKLFF. The CDR3 DNA is TGTGCCAGCAGCTCTCAGGGCGCTCCAAATGAAAAACTGTTTTTT.